Presented here are 8 T cell receptor beta chains from one specimen sequenced in a study of OX40 agonist ivuxolimab in advanced cancers. The method was immunoSEQ multiplex PCR; TCRdb's version includes in-frame clones alone and lacks a portion of them. The table has about 50,000 clones, about 80% seen once. The input for sequencing was CD4+ or CD8+ T cells sorted from blood, taken in a trial of the OX40 agonist ivuxolimab. The origin of the receptors is an adult with an advanced solid tumor such as melanoma, head and neck, liver or kidney cancer.

This chain uses TRBV28 with TRBJ2-3; 10 bases map to TRBD2. V shed 1 base and J 5 bases; nucleotides not matched to a gene: 3. This CDR3 comprises 15 residues. CDR1 is MDHEN, CDR2 SYDVKM, per germline. CDR3 loop: CASSLLLAGRDTQYF. The CDR3 bases are TGTGCCAGCAGTTTATTACTAGCGGGGAGAGATACGCAGTATTTT.

This sequence joins TRBV7-2 and TRBJ1-4; 9 bases are a match to TRBD1. CDR1 is SGHTA, CDR2 FQGNSA, per germline. Germline trimming cut 3 bases from V and 8 bases from J; bases unmatched to any gene: 10. This CDR3 has 16 residues. CDR3 region: CASSFPYTGGREKLFF. DNA of the CDR3: TGTGCCAGCAGCTTCCCTTATACAGGGGGCCGCGAAAAACTGTTTTTT.

The J gene is TRBJ2-7, the V gene TRBV5-1; a weak D match, TRBD2 (7 bases). V was trimmed by 2 bases and J by 4 bases, leaving 19 bases between them. There are 16 residues in the CDR3. Germline assignment: CDR1 SGHRS and CDR2 YFSETQ. The CDR3 protein is CASSLSRQGRGYEQYF. CDR3 DNA sequence: TGCGCCAGCAGCTTAAGCCGCCAGGGGAGGGGGTACGAGCAGTACTTC.

The J gene is TRBJ2-5, the V gene TRBV28; 7 nucleotides match TRBD2. Germline V gene sequence: CDR1 MDHEN, CDR2 SYDVKM. Trimming took 4 bases from V and 10 from J; bases not matched to a gene: 12. This CDR3 is 14 amino acids long. DNA of the CDR3: TGTGCCAGCAGTTCGCATCGGGACTACGGGGACCAGTACTTC. Translating gives CASSSHRDYGDQYF.

The chain couples TRBV27 to TRBJ1-6, with 9 bases lining up with TRBD1. The V segment lost 9 bases and the J segment 7 bases; nucleotides outside the gene matches: 7. This CDR3 is 14 amino acids long. Germline values: CDR1 MNHEY, CDR2 SMNVEV (reference sequence). The CDR3 bases are TGTGCCAGTGCCCCGGGACAGGGAAATTCACCCCTCCACTTT. This gives the protein CASAPGQGNSPLHF.

This chain links TRBV19 with TRBJ1-5, with D possibly matching TRBD1 (6 bases). CDR3 length: 13 amino acids. Per the germline V gene, CDR1 is LNHDA and CDR2 is SQIVND (reference sequence). The V and J ends lost 7 bases and 7 bases respectively, with 14 bases between them. CDR3 DNA: TGTGCCAGTACCACAGGGCCCCAACAGCCCCAGCATTTT. Translated, it gives CASTTGPQQPQHF.

The chain is built from TRBV7-3 and TRBJ2-7; D gene uncertain. The germline V gene has CDR1 SGHTA and CDR2 FQGTGA. The germline V and J ends were trimmed by 5 bases and 6 bases, with 14 bases remaining between them. The CDR3 contains 13 residues. This CDR3 reads CASSRELGGEQYF. The CDR3 DNA reads as TGTGCCAGCAGCAGAGAGTTAGGTGGCGAGCAGTACTTC.

A few counts support this clone. The chain combines TRBV6-5 with TRBJ2-6, with D unresolved. V was clipped by 2 bases and J by 0 bases, with 5 bases between them. Germline assignment: CDR1 MNHEY and CDR2 SVGAGI. This CDR3 comprises 15 residues. DNA of the CDR3: TGTGCCAGCAGTTACAGGGCCTCTGGGGCCAACGTCCTGACTTTC. Translated, it gives CASSYRASGANVLTF.